Listed below are T cell receptor beta chains from one sample, sequenced in a study of CD8+ T cells in alopecia areata. The data were produced by immunoSEQ multiplex PCR, yet TCRdb's version contains in-frame clones alone and is incomplete. The table includes approximately 150,000 clones, approximately 90% detected once. Specimen: CD8+ T cells sorted from blood, collected at week 4, from a patient treated with tofacitinib. The receptor set was obtained from a human donor with alopecia areata. Each CDR3 is given with its conserved first and last residue. Fields, in order: clone size, D gene, J gene, V gene, CDR3 DNA, CDR3 protein. A D gene is named only where the DNA matches it firmly. Rows give clone size only sometimes, using once, few, many, or a class for an expanded clone.

clone size: -; D gene: TRBD2; J gene: TRBJ2-2; V gene: TRBV6-5; CDR3 DNA: TGTGCCAGCAGTCCCCAGACTAGCGTCACCGGGGAGCTGTTTTTT; CDR3 protein: CASSPQTSVTGELFF
clone size: -; D gene: -; J gene: TRBJ2-7; V gene: TRBV19; CDR3 DNA: TGTTCTTGTGGGTACTCCTACGAGCAGTACTTC; CDR3 protein: CSCGYSYEQYF
clone size: -; D gene: TRBD2; J gene: TRBJ2-1; V gene: TRBV4-1; CDR3 DNA: TGCGCCAGCAGCCAGCCGGGACTAGCGGGCTCCAATGAGCAGTTCTTC; CDR3 protein: CASSQPGLAGSNEQFF
clone size: once; D gene: -; J gene: TRBJ2-2; V gene: TRBV5-4; CDR3 DNA: TGTGCCAGCAGCTGGCGGGGTGATCTCACCGGGGAGCTGTTTTTT; CDR3 protein: CASSWRGDLTGELFF
clone size: -; D gene: -; J gene: TRBJ2-6; V gene: TRBV27; CDR3 DNA: TGTGCCAGCAGTTCGGGACCGCAAAACTCTGGGGCCAACGTCCTGACTTTC; CDR3 protein: CASSSGPQNSGANVLTF
clone size: -; D gene: -; J gene: TRBJ2-3; V gene: TRBV7-7; CDR3 DNA: TGTGCCAGCAGCTTTGGAGGTGGCACAGATACGCAGTATTTT; CDR3 protein: CASSFGGGTDTQYF
clone size: -; D gene: TRBD1; J gene: TRBJ2-3; V gene: TRBV2; CDR3 DNA: TGTGCCAGCAGTGCTCTGGACAGGCGGACGGGGGATACGCAGTATTTT; CDR3 protein: CASSALDRRTGDTQYF
clone size: -; D gene: -; J gene: TRBJ2-2; V gene: TRBV16; CDR3 DNA: TGTGCCAGCAGCCAAGATAAGATCGGGGAGCTGTTTTTT; CDR3 protein: CASSQDKIGELFF
clone size: -; D gene: -; J gene: TRBJ2-7; V gene: TRBV27; CDR3 DNA: TGTGCCAGCAGTTTGGTAGGAGGGACAGAGAACTACGAGCAGTACTTC; CDR3 protein: CASSLVGGTENYEQYF
clone size: -; D gene: -; J gene: TRBJ2-1; V gene: TRBV29-1; CDR3 DNA: TGCAGCGTTGAAGGAGCGGCGACCCTACCCTACAATGAGCAGTTCTTC; CDR3 protein: CSVEGAATLPYNEQFF
clone size: once; D gene: -; J gene: TRBJ1-1; V gene: TRBV2; CDR3 DNA: TGTGCCAGCAGGGTATGGGGGACTGAAGCTTTCTTT; CDR3 protein: CASRVWGTEAFF
clone size: -; D gene: -; J gene: TRBJ1-5; V gene: TRBV27; CDR3 DNA: TGTGCCACCGGGGGGAGGGGCGGTCAGCCCCAGCATTTT; CDR3 protein: CATGGRGGQPQHF
clone size: -; D gene: -; J gene: TRBJ2-7; V gene: TRBV30; CDR3 DNA: TGTGCCTGGGGAGTCAGCTACGAGCAGTACTTC; CDR3 protein: CAWGVSYEQYF
clone size: -; D gene: TRBD2; J gene: TRBJ2-5; V gene: TRBV30; CDR3 DNA: TGTGCCTGGAGTGTGGGGGAGGGTCGCCGTCGAGAGACCCAGTACTTC; CDR3 protein: CAWSVGEGRRRETQYF
clone size: -; D gene: TRBD1; J gene: TRBJ2-7; V gene: TRBV5-1; CDR3 DNA: TGCGCCAGCAGCTTTGGACAGGGAGGAGGCTACGAGCAGTACTTC; CDR3 protein: CASSFGQGGGYEQYF
clone size: -; D gene: -; J gene: TRBJ2-7; V gene: TRBV19; CDR3 DNA: TGTGCCAGTAGTCTCCGGACAGAGACGGGGGACGAGCAGTACTTC; CDR3 protein: CASSLRTETGDEQYF
clone size: -; D gene: TRBD1; J gene: TRBJ2-4; V gene: TRBV23-1; CDR3 DNA: TGCGCCGGACGACAGGGAAACATTCAGTACTTC; CDR3 protein: CAGRQGNIQYF
clone size: -; D gene: -; J gene: TRBJ2-7; V gene: TRBV5-1; CDR3 DNA: TGCGCCAGCAGCTTGTTTACACCTATTACCTACGAGCAGTACTTC; CDR3 protein: CASSLFTPITYEQYF
clone size: -; D gene: -; J gene: TRBJ2-1; V gene: TRBV4-1; CDR3 DNA: TGCGCCAGCAGCCCAGGACTTTTTAATGAGCAGTTCTTC; CDR3 protein: CASSPGLFNEQFF
clone size: -; D gene: TRBD2; J gene: TRBJ2-3; V gene: TRBV29-1; CDR3 DNA: TGCAGCGTCCCCCGGGGGGACACAGATACGCAGTATTTT; CDR3 protein: CSVPRGDTDTQYF
clone size: once; D gene: -; J gene: TRBJ2-1; V gene: TRBV27; CDR3 DNA: TGTGCCAGCAGTTTCAACTCCTACAATGAGCAGTTCTTC; CDR3 protein: CASSFNSYNEQFF
clone size: -; D gene: -; J gene: TRBJ2-1; V gene: TRBV5-1; CDR3 DNA: TGCGCCAGCAGCTTGGGCAGCAATGAGCAGTTCTTC; CDR3 protein: CASSLGSNEQFF
clone size: -; D gene: TRBD2; J gene: TRBJ2-7; V gene: TRBV11-2; CDR3 DNA: TGTGCCAGCAGCTTATCGGGGGACTATGTCCACGAGCAGTACTTC; CDR3 protein: CASSLSGDYVHEQYF
clone size: -; D gene: -; J gene: TRBJ1-3; V gene: TRBV6-6; CDR3 DNA: TGTGCCAGCAGTCCCCTACTCGCTGCTTTGACCATATATTTT; CDR3 protein: CASSPLLAALTIYF
clone size: -; D gene: -; J gene: TRBJ2-7; V gene: TRBV27; CDR3 DNA: TGTGCCAGCAGTAGAAGAGCCACAGTTTCCTACGAGCAGTACTTC; CDR3 protein: CASSRRATVSYEQYF
clone size: -; D gene: -; J gene: TRBJ2-3; V gene: TRBV7-9; CDR3 DNA: TGTGCCAGCAGCGCCCTGGGGGGGGGCATGGATACGCAGTATTTT; CDR3 protein: CASSALGGGMDTQYF
clone size: -; D gene: -; J gene: TRBJ2-1; V gene: TRBV5-4; CDR3 DNA: TGTGCCAGCAGCTGGGGACAGGGGTCTTTAGCGGGAGCGTCTTACAATGAGCAGTTCTTC; CDR3 protein: CASSWGQGSLAGASYNEQFF
clone size: few; D gene: TRBD2; J gene: TRBJ2-5; V gene: TRBV29-1; CDR3 DNA: TGCAGCCTTGATGGTTTTCGGGAGGGCCAAGCCCCAGAGACCCAGTACTTC; CDR3 protein: CSLDGFREGQAPETQYF
clone size: -; D gene: -; J gene: TRBJ1-5; V gene: TRBV15; CDR3 DNA: TGTGCCACCAGCAGAGATGGGCAGAGCAATCAGCCCCAGCATTTT; CDR3 protein: CATSRDGQSNQPQHF
clone size: -; D gene: -; J gene: TRBJ2-5; V gene: TRBV14; CDR3 DNA: TGTGCCAGCAGCCAAGATGTTGGGGTCGCCAAGAAGCAAGAGACCCAGTACTTC; CDR3 protein: CASSQDVGVAKKQETQYF